The 30 T cell receptor beta chains below all came from one sample that was sequenced in a study of beta chain features in type 1 diabetes. Every isolated RNA sample was fully reverse transcribed, so sequencing captured expressed TCRB transcripts. Sequencing was performed with immunoSEQ multiplex PCR; in TCRdb, only in-frame clones are kept and a portion is missing. The sample gives just under 150,000 clones, roughly 10% of which show up once; around 1.2% is in the top ten. The sequenced sample was naive CD4+ T cells from blood. The receptors come from a man aged 18 to 30 in good health.

This clone has at least ten counts. This rearrangement joins TRBV29-1 to TRBJ1-2, with a weak D call TRBD1 (6 bases). The length of the CDR3 is 14 residues. V was trimmed by 3 bases and J by 7 bases, leaving 18 bases between them. Germline assignment: CDR1 SQVTM and CDR2 ANQGSEA. This CDR3 reads CSVDRGGRPSGYTF. The CDR3 DNA reads TGCAGCGTTGATAGGGGGGGCCGTCCCTCTGGCTACACCTTC.

This chain uses TRBV11-3 with TRBJ2-1, with D possibly TRBD1 on 6 matching bases. CDR3 length: 13 amino acids. CDR1 is SGHNT and CDR2 is YENEEA in the germline V gene. The V gene lost 1 base and the J gene lost 9 bases, with 10 bases spanning the gap. The CDR3, as DNA: TGTGCCAGCAGCTTAGTGCCCAGGGGTGAGCAGTTCTTC. It yields the protein CASSLVPRGEQFF.

At least ten counts were recorded for this clone. The chain is built from TRBV29-1 and TRBJ1-5; 8 bases line up with TRBD1. The V gene's germline CDR1 is SQVTM and CDR2 ANQGSEA. CDR3 length: 13 residues. Germline trimming cut 4 bases from V and 5 bases from J; bases unmatched to any gene: 4. CDR3 DNA sequence: TGCAGCGTTGTACAGGGGGTAGATCAGCCCCAGCATTTT. Translated, it gives CSVVQGVDQPQHF. The variable domain in full, completed from reference TRBV29-1 and TRBJ1-5, reads SAVISQKPSRDICQRGTSLTIQCQVDSQVTMMFWYRQQPGQSLTLIATANQGSEATYESGFVIDKFPISRPNLTFSTLTVSNMSPEDSSIYLCSVVQGVDQPQHFGDGTRLSIL.

This CDR3 is CASSLGDTKDEQFF. CDR3 coding DNA: TGTGCCAGCAGCTTGGGGGACACCAAGGATGAGCAGTTCTTC. The gene calls are TRBV5-4 and TRBJ2-1, with a weak D call TRBD1 (6 bases). The germline gives CDR1 SGHNT, CDR2 YYREEE (reference sequence). The CDR3 is 14 residues long. V was trimmed by 0 bases and J by 8 bases, leaving 12 bases between them. The full variable domain, rest sourced from reference TRBV5-4 and TRBJ2-1, is ETGVTQSPTHLIKTRGQQVTLRCSSQSGHNTVSWYQQALGQGPQFIFQYYREEENGRGNFPPRFSGLQFPNYSSELNVNALELDDSALYLCASSLGDTKDEQFFGPGTRLTVL.

V and J are TRBV4-3 and TRBJ1-2, with 7 bases aligning to TRBD1. Trimming cost V 3 bases and J 4 bases; bases outside gene matches: 5. The length of the CDR3 is 14 residues. In germline, CDR1 is LGHNA, CDR2 YSLEER. CDR3 loop: CASSQPGTAYGYTF. Here the CDR3 DNA reads TGCGCCAGCAGCCAGCCCGGGACAGCCTATGGCTACACCTTC.

V gene TRBV7-2 combines with J gene TRBJ1-2, with unresolved D. The CDR3 consists of 14 residues. The V gene's germline CDR1 is SGHTA and CDR2 FQGNSA. The V gene lost 3 bases and the J gene lost 5 bases, with 13 bases spanning the gap. CDR3 sequence (DNA): TGTGCCAGCAGCTTTAATGAGGGCATGTATGGCTACACCTTC. It yields the protein CASSFNEGMYGYTF.

The V call is TRBV5-4, the J call TRBJ2-1; weak D call: TRBD1 (8 bases). The CDR3 spans 16 residues. V lost 1 base, J lost 3 bases, and 14 bases lay in between. Germline loops: CDR1 SGHNT, CDR2 YYREEE (reference sequence). DNA for the CDR3: TGTGCCAGCAGCTTGAACAGCGGGACAGGCTACAATGAGCAGTTCTTC. Its translation is CASSLNSGTGYNEQFF. Full variable domain (rest looked up from reference TRBV5-4 and TRBJ2-1): ETGVTQSPTHLIKTRGQQVTLRCSSQSGHNTVSWYQQALGQGPQFIFQYYREEENGRGNFPPRFSGLQFPNYSSELNVNALELDDSALYLCASSLNSGTGYNEQFFGPGTRLTVL.

CDR3 amino acids: CASSQAPRGLTNEKLFF. CDR3 nucleotides: TGTGCCAGCAGCCAAGCCCCCAGGGGGCTAACTAATGAAAAACTGTTTTTT. The rearrangement uses TRBV4-2 and TRBJ1-4, with TRBD1 matching 8 bases. Germline V gene lookup returns CDR1 LGHNA and CDR2 YNFKEQ. There are 17 residues in the CDR3. J gave up 1 base and V 1 base, and 5 bases lay outside the gene matches.

This clone was seen just once. The chain has TRBV2 and TRBJ1-6; D might be TRBD1 (5 bases). V was trimmed by 6 bases and J by 5 bases, leaving 14 bases between them. This CDR3 spans 15 amino acids. Germline-derived CDR1 and CDR2 are SNHLY and FYNNEI. CDR3 loop: CASSEMTDHNSPLHF. The CDR3 nucleotides are TGTGCCAGCAGCGAAATGACAGACCATAATTCACCCCTCCACTTT.

J is TRBJ2-3 and V is TRBV28, with TRBD1 matching over 7 bases. The germline V gene has CDR1 MDHEN and CDR2 SYDVKM. This CDR3 has 15 amino acids. V lost 9 bases to trimming and J lost 3 bases; unmatched junction nucleotides: 12. CDR3 residues: CASGPGTDRTDTQYF. The CDR3 DNA reads as TGTGCCAGTGGACCCGGGACAGACCGAACAGATACGCAGTATTTT.

In its sample, this clone was seen a few times. V gene TRBV4-3 combines with J gene TRBJ1-6; D not certain. The V gene lost 3 bases and the J gene lost 5 bases, with 8 bases spanning the gap. Germline CDR1 LGHNA, CDR2 YSLEER. The CDR3 is made up of 14 amino acids. The CDR3 DNA is TGCGCCAGCAGCCAGAGCGCAAATAATTCACCCCTCCACTTT. It specifies CASSQSANNSPLHF.

This clone was seen a handful of times. V gene TRBV7-9 combines with J gene TRBJ2-7; 9 bases agree with TRBD2. Losses at the gene ends were 1 base for V and 6 bases for J; bases not matched to a gene: 4. The length of the CDR3 is 14 residues. CDR1 and CDR2 from the germline V gene are SEHNR and FQNEAQ (reference sequence). CDR3 sequence reads: CASSLGSGGGEQYF. DNA for the CDR3: TGTGCCAGCAGCTTAGGTAGCGGGGGCGGCGAGCAGTACTTC.

This clone was counted only a few times. The chain has TRBV7-8 and TRBJ2-7; TRBD2 might be the D (7 bases). V was cut by 2 bases and J by 3 bases, with 17 bases left in between. The CDR3 has 16 amino acids. Germline assignment: CDR1 SGHVS and CDR2 FQNEAQ. The CDR3 DNA reads TGTGCCAGCAGCTTATTCGCGGGGGCGATAAGCTACGAGCAGTACTTC. This sequence encodes CASSLFAGAISYEQYF.

This clone was detected ten times or more. V is TRBV15 and J is TRBJ2-1; maybe TRBD1 (6 bases). The ends were cut back, 1 base at V and 8 bases at J, with 15 bases in the middle. The CDR3 runs to 15 residues. Germline V lookup: CDR1 LNHNV, CDR2 YYDKDF (reference sequence). CDR3 sequence reads: CATSRVFRGIDEQFF. Written as DNA, the CDR3 is TGTGCCACCAGCAGAGTATTCAGGGGAATCGATGAGCAGTTCTTC.

This rearrangement joins TRBV10-2 to TRBJ1-5; maybe TRBD1 (5 bases). The ends were cut back, 4 bases at V and 6 bases at J, with 7 bases in the middle. CDR1 WSHSY and CDR2 SAAADI come from the germline V gene. The CDR3 sequence is 12 residues long. In DNA form, the CDR3 reads TGCGCCAGCAGTGCAGGGCCTCAGCCCCAGCATTTT. It translates to CASSAGPQPQHF.

The rearrangement uses TRBV5-4 and TRBJ2-3; TRBD1 agrees at 7 bases. The ends lost 3 bases at V and 0 bases at J; junction bases unmatched: 4. CDR1 is SGHNT and CDR2 is YYREEE in the germline V gene (reference sequence). The CDR3 has 15 amino acids. CDR3 bases: TGTGCCAGCAGCTCGAAGGGGGCCAGCACAGATACGCAGTATTTT. Its protein is CASSSKGASTDTQYF.

The chain has TRBV5-1 and TRBJ2-7, with TRBD1 as a possible D gene (5 bases). V was pared by 1 base and J by 0 bases, with 8 bases between. Looked up from germline, CDR1 is SGHRS and CDR2 is YFSETQ. This CDR3 contains 14 residues. CDR3 in amino acids: CASSLQDTSYEQYF. The CDR3 DNA is TGCGCCAGCAGCTTGCAGGACACCTCCTACGAGCAGTACTTC.

In this sample, this clone turned up a few times. CDR3 sequence reads: CASIPAGGAEAYNEQFF. The CDR3 region has the DNA TGTGCCAGCATCCCGGCGGGAGGGGCCGAGGCCTACAATGAGCAGTTCTTC. The genes are TRBV7-9 and TRBJ2-1, with 9 bases fitting TRBD2. CDR3 length equals 17 residues. CDR1 and CDR2 (germline): SEHNR, FQNEAQ (reference sequence). J was trimmed by 2 bases and V by 7 bases; bases with no gene match: 12.

The gene calls are TRBV5-8 and TRBJ2-5; 8 bases are shared with TRBD2. V shed 3 bases and J 4 bases; nucleotides not matched to a gene: 5. Germline V lookup: CDR1 SGHTS, CDR2 YDEGEE. The CDR3 totals 14 residues. CDR3 protein: CASSSRGGRETQYF. For the CDR3, the DNA is TGTGCCAGCAGCTCTCGGGGGGGCCGAGAGACCCAGTACTTC. The full variable domain, its missing parts supplied by reference TRBV5-8 and TRBJ2-5, is EAGVTQSPTHLIKTRGQQATLRCSPISGHTSVYWYQQALGLGLQFLLWYDEGEERNRGNFPPRFSGRQFPNYSSELNVNALELEDSALYLCASSSRGGRETQYFGPGTRLLVL.

The CDR3: CASSLDRTANSPLHF. The DNA of the CDR3 is TGTGCCAGCAGCCTTGATCGGACTGCTAATTCACCCCTCCACTTT. This chain uses TRBV28 with TRBJ1-6; no definite D call. The germline V gene has CDR1 MDHEN and CDR2 SYDVKM. The CDR3 loop spans 15 amino acids. V was clipped by 6 bases and J by 6 bases, with 15 bases between them.

The rearrangement uses TRBV27 and TRBJ2-5; 7 bases agree with TRBD1. The germline V gene has CDR1 MNHEY and CDR2 SMNVEV (reference sequence). The CDR3 runs to 13 residues. V lost 5 bases to trimming and J lost 5 bases; unmatched junction nucleotides: 5. Here the CDR3 DNA reads TGTGCCAGCAGTCGGAGCAGGGGGGAGACCCAGTACTTC. Encoded protein: CASSRSRGETQYF.

This clone showed up just a few times. The chain is built from TRBV30 and TRBJ2-7; 7 bases are shared with TRBD1. CDR3 length: 13 amino acids. Per the germline V gene, CDR1 is GTSNPN and CDR2 is SVGIG (reference sequence). V shed 1 base and J 2 bases; nucleotides not matched to a gene: 2. The CDR3 spells CAWSADRAYEQYF. Written as DNA, the CDR3 is TGTGCCTGGAGTGCCGACAGGGCCTACGAGCAGTACTTC. The whole variable domain, remainder taken from reference TRBV30 and TRBJ2-7, is SQTIHQWPATLVQPVGSPLSLECTVEGTSNPNLYWYRQAAGRGLQLLFYSVGIGQISSEVPQNLSASRPQDRQFILSSKKLLLSDSGFYLCAWSADRAYEQYFGPGTRLTVT.

This clone was picked up a small number of times. This rearrangement joins TRBV27 to TRBJ2-1, with TRBD1 matching 7 bases. V lost 2 bases to trimming and J lost 0 bases; unmatched junction nucleotides: 7. CDR1 and CDR2 from the germline V gene are MNHEY and SMNVEV (reference sequence). This CDR3 region has 17 residues. The CDR3 reads CASSLRSGQSSYNEQFF. In nucleotides, the CDR3 is TGTGCCAGCAGTTTAAGGTCGGGACAGAGCTCCTACAATGAGCAGTTCTTC.

The rearrangement links TRBV7-9 to TRBJ1-1; 8 nucleotides align to TRBD1. Germline assignment: CDR1 SEHNR and CDR2 FQNEAQ (reference sequence). V gave up 2 bases and J gave up 4 bases; unmatched junction bases: 6. The CDR3 is made up of 15 amino acids. CDR3 protein: CASSLRQGAATEAFF. CDR3 nucleotides: TGTGCCAGCAGCTTACGGCAGGGGGCGGCCACTGAAGCTTTCTTT.

This clone was found a few times. The V call is TRBV6-5, the J call TRBJ2-1; perhaps TRBD2 as D (6 bases). This CDR3 comprises 15 residues. V lost 3 bases and J 1 base, leaving 10 bases between the germline ends. The germline V gene encodes CDR1 MNHEY and CDR2 SVGAGI. Here the CDR3 DNA reads TGTGCCAGCAGTTATCGGGGGTCATCCTACAATGAGCAGTTCTTC. It yields the protein CASSYRGSSYNEQFF.

This clone has a count of ten or more. This rearrangement joins TRBV29-1 to TRBJ2-5; D is perhaps TRBD1 (5 bases). The CDR3 is made up of 12 amino acids. V was cut by 6 bases and J by 3 bases, with 11 bases left in between. Per germline, CDR1 SQVTM and CDR2 ANQGSEA. CDR3 sequence (DNA): TGCAGCGTCCGGGTAGGGGAAGAGACCCAGTACTTC. It encodes CSVRVGEETQYF. Full variable domain (rest looked up from reference TRBV29-1 and TRBJ2-5): SAVISQKPSRDICQRGTSLTIQCQVDSQVTMMFWYRQQPGQSLTLIATANQGSEATYESGFVIDKFPISRPNLTFSTLTVSNMSPEDSSIYLCSVRVGEETQYFGPGTRLLVL.

The gene calls are TRBV7-6 and TRBJ2-1, with D tentatively TRBD1 (6 bases). This CDR3 comprises 16 residues. Germline V gene data show CDR1 as SGHVS and CDR2 as FNYEAQ. V lost 4 bases and J 5 bases, leaving 18 bases between the germline ends. The CDR3 region is CASSWNRVEINNEQFF. Here the CDR3 DNA reads TGTGCCAGCAGCTGGAACAGGGTTGAAATTAACAATGAGCAGTTCTTC. The variable domain in full, with the rest retrieved from reference TRBV7-6 and TRBJ2-1, is GAGVSQSPRYKVTKRGQDVALRCDPISGHVSLYWYRQALGQGPEFLTYFNYEAQQDKSGLPNDRFSAERPEGSISTLTIQRTEQRDSAMYRCASSWNRVEINNEQFFGPGTRLTVL.

V is TRBV4-3 and J is TRBJ2-7; possibly TRBD1 for D (8 bases). Per germline, CDR1 LGHNA and CDR2 YSLEER. This CDR3 has 19 amino acids. V was trimmed by 4 bases and J by 6 bases, leaving 31 bases between them. The DNA of the CDR3 is TGCGCCAGCAGCCGACAGGGGCGGTTCCCTAGCGGACTAGTTACCGAGCAGTACTTC. Amino acid sequence: CASSRQGRFPSGLVTEQYF.

The V call is TRBV4-1, the J call TRBJ2-2, with D possibly being TRBD2 (6 bases). Trimming removed 5 bases from V and 0 bases from J, with 16 bases in between. This CDR3 has 17 amino acids. Germline V gene data show CDR1 as MGHRA and CDR2 as YSYEKL. The CDR3 nucleotides read TGCGCCAGCAGCAGACAACCCGGGACTTCGAACACCGGGGAGCTGTTTTTT. Its translation is CASSRQPGTSNTGELFF.

The J gene is TRBJ2-1, the V gene TRBV28; 8 bases agree with TRBD2. The V gene's germline CDR1 is MDHEN and CDR2 SYDVKM. The CDR3 consists of 15 residues. V lost 5 bases to trimming and J lost 5 bases; unmatched junction nucleotides: 8. CDR3 DNA: TGTGCCAGCAGTCCCGGAGGTAGCGGGAACAATGAGCAGTTCTTC. It translates to CASSPGGSGNNEQFF.